A selection of T cell receptor beta chains follows, all from one sample in a study of T-cell reconstitution after alpha-beta-depleted transplantation in children. In TCRdb, the PCR reads were re-called with MiXCR into one record per CDR3 protein. The sample records about 540,000 distinct CDR3 sequences, around 18% being singletons. The sequencing here drew on PBMCs from the stem cell graft donor, taken from the stem cell graft. These receptors originate from a human donor who donated a stem cell graft to a child with acute lymphoblastic leukemia. CDR3s include the opening cysteine and the closing phenylalanine or tryptophan. A D gene is named only where the DNA matches it firmly. Clone size is not always given. Where it is, it says once, few, many or a class for expanded clones.

d_call: NA; j_call: TRBJ2-3; v_call: TRBV5-1; clone_size: NA; cdr3_nt: TGCGCCAGCAGCTCCGGGGAGTACGGGGTGGATACGCAGTATTTT; cdr3_aa: CASSSGEYGVDTQYF
d_call: TRBD1; j_call: TRBJ2-7; v_call: TRBV18; clone_size: NA; cdr3_nt: TGTGCCAGCTCACCTCGGACAGGGCAGGGCTACGAGCAGTACTTC; cdr3_aa: CASSPRTGQGYEQYF
d_call: NA; j_call: TRBJ1-1; v_call: TRBV24-1; clone_size: few; cdr3_nt: TGTGCCACCAGTGATGGGGGCTCCGGAGCTTTCTTT; cdr3_aa: CATSDGGSGAFF
d_call: TRBD1; j_call: TRBJ1-1; v_call: TRBV27; clone_size: NA; cdr3_nt: TGTGCCAGCAGTTTAAACAGGGGGCTTGAAGCTTTCTTT; cdr3_aa: CASSLNRGLEAFF
d_call: NA; j_call: TRBJ1-1; v_call: TRBV9; clone_size: many; cdr3_nt: TGTGCCAGCAGCGTAGTTGGGGGTGGGACTGAAGCTTTCTTT; cdr3_aa: CASSVVGGGTEAFF
d_call: TRBD1; j_call: TRBJ1-6; v_call: TRBV7-9; clone_size: few; cdr3_nt: TGTGCCAGCAGCCGACAGGGAGGATATAATTCACCCCTCCACTTT; cdr3_aa: CASSRQGGYNSPLHF
d_call: NA; j_call: TRBJ1-1; v_call: TRBV7-8; clone_size: few; cdr3_nt: TGTGCCAGCAGCTTTTACGGGGGGGGCACTGAAGCTTTCTTT; cdr3_aa: CASSFYGGGTEAFF
d_call: NA; j_call: TRBJ2-5; v_call: TRBV20-1; clone_size: few; cdr3_nt: TGCAGTGCTAGCATTCCCGCGGGGGAGACCCAGTACTTC; cdr3_aa: CSASIPAGETQYF
d_call: TRBD1; j_call: TRBJ2-3; v_call: TRBV3-1; clone_size: NA; cdr3_nt: TGTGCCAGCAGCCAAGGAAGACAGGGTGGTATAGATACGCAGTATTTT; cdr3_aa: CASSQGRQGGIDTQYF
d_call: NA; j_call: TRBJ2-3; v_call: TRBV6-5; clone_size: few; cdr3_nt: TGTGCCAGCAGTTACTCCCCGGACTCGGCAGATACGCAGTATTTT; cdr3_aa: CASSYSPDSADTQYF
d_call: NA; j_call: TRBJ2-6; v_call: TRBV6-1; clone_size: few; cdr3_nt: TGTGCCAGCACCGAGGAATACGGGGCCAACGTCCTGACTTTC; cdr3_aa: CASTEEYGANVLTF
d_call: TRBD1; j_call: TRBJ2-3; v_call: TRBV5-1; clone_size: few; cdr3_nt: TGCGCCAGCAGCTTTCACAAGTGGGACAGGAAATATACGCAGTATTTT; cdr3_aa: CASSFHKWDRKYTQYF
d_call: TRBD1; j_call: TRBJ1-2; v_call: TRBV15; clone_size: few; cdr3_nt: TGTGCCACCAGCGGATGGGACAGGGATACGTATGGCTACACCTTC; cdr3_aa: CATSGWDRDTYGYTF
d_call: NA; j_call: TRBJ2-4; v_call: TRBV20-1; clone_size: NA; cdr3_nt: TGCAGTGCTAGAGCCCTCCTCTTAGCGGACGCCGCCGAGCTAGCCAAAAACATTCAGTACTTC; cdr3_aa: CSARALLLADAAELAKNIQYF
d_call: TRBD1; j_call: TRBJ1-4; v_call: TRBV12-3/TRBV12-4; clone_size: NA; cdr3_nt: TGTGCCAGCAGTTCGACGCGGGACAGCAGAAATGAAAAACTGTTTTTT; cdr3_aa: CASSSTRDSRNEKLFF
d_call: TRBD1; j_call: TRBJ1-1; v_call: TRBV5-1; clone_size: NA; cdr3_nt: TGCGCCAGCACCTTGGACCGGACAGGGGTCTTGGGGGGCACTGAAGCTTTCTTT; cdr3_aa: CASTLDRTGVLGGTEAFF
d_call: TRBD1; j_call: TRBJ1-1; v_call: TRBV6-5; clone_size: few; cdr3_nt: TGTGCCAGCAGTTACTCGAATAGGGGGCACACTGAAGCTTTCTTT; cdr3_aa: CASSYSNRGHTEAFF
d_call: NA; j_call: TRBJ2-7; v_call: TRBV5-1; clone_size: few; cdr3_nt: TGCGCCAGCAGCCCCAGACCTGACAGGTACGAGCAGTACTTC; cdr3_aa: CASSPRPDRYEQYF
d_call: TRBD1; j_call: TRBJ2-7; v_call: TRBV18; clone_size: few; cdr3_nt: TGTGCCAGCTCACCTACAGGACAGGGGGGCGAGCAGTACTTC; cdr3_aa: CASSPTGQGGEQYF
d_call: NA; j_call: TRBJ2-7; v_call: TRBV5-1; clone_size: NA; cdr3_nt: TGCGCCAGCAGCTTGACAGTCAACGAGCAGTACTTC; cdr3_aa: CASSLTVNEQYF
d_call: TRBD2; j_call: TRBJ2-1; v_call: TRBV20-1; clone_size: NA; cdr3_nt: TGCAGTGCTAGAGAAATGGAGGGACTACGAAAGAATGAGCAGTTCTTC; cdr3_aa: CSAREMEGLRKNEQFF
d_call: NA; j_call: TRBJ2-7; v_call: TRBV5-1; clone_size: few; cdr3_nt: TGCGCCAGCAGCTTAAAAGGATTCTACGAGCAGTACTTC; cdr3_aa: CASSLKGFYEQYF
d_call: NA; j_call: TRBJ2-1; v_call: TRBV15; clone_size: NA; cdr3_nt: TGTGCCACCAGCAGAGATCGTACGCTCAATGAGCAGTTCTTC; cdr3_aa: CATSRDRTLNEQFF
d_call: NA; j_call: TRBJ1-4; v_call: TRBV10-3; clone_size: few; cdr3_nt: TGTGCCATCAGTGGCGGGGGAACTAATGAAAAACTGTTTTTT; cdr3_aa: CAISGGGTNEKLFF
d_call: NA; j_call: TRBJ1-3; v_call: TRBV29-1; clone_size: few; cdr3_nt: TGCAGCGTTGAAGATCTCAGGGTGAGCTCTGGAAACACCATATATTTT; cdr3_aa: CSVEDLRVSSGNTIYF
d_call: NA; j_call: TRBJ1-1; v_call: TRBV5-1; clone_size: few; cdr3_nt: TGCGCCAGCAGCTTTGAGGCCCCGGGACTTGAAGCTTTCTTT; cdr3_aa: CASSFEAPGLEAFF
d_call: NA; j_call: TRBJ1-2; v_call: TRBV29-1; clone_size: NA; cdr3_nt: TGCAGCGTTGAAATTCCAGGGATGGAGGGTGGCTACACCTTC; cdr3_aa: CSVEIPGMEGGYTF
d_call: TRBD1; j_call: TRBJ1-3; v_call: TRBV6-5; clone_size: NA; cdr3_nt: TGTGCCAGCAGTTCCTCAGGGGGCGTATTTGACACTGGAAACACCATATATTTT; cdr3_aa: CASSSSGGVFDTGNTIYF
d_call: NA; j_call: TRBJ2-1; v_call: TRBV29-1; clone_size: NA; cdr3_nt: TGCAGCCCCAGGCCTCTCAATGAGCAGTTCTTC; cdr3_aa: CSPRPLNEQFF
d_call: NA; j_call: TRBJ2-7; v_call: TRBV6-5; clone_size: few; cdr3_nt: TGTGCCAGCAGTTACGAGGGGGACTACGCCTACGAGCAGTACTTC; cdr3_aa: CASSYEGDYAYEQYF
d_call: NA; j_call: TRBJ1-1; v_call: TRBV27; clone_size: NA; cdr3_nt: TGTGCCAGCAGTTTATCTCTCACCACTGAAGCTTTCTTT; cdr3_aa: CASSLSLTTEAFF
d_call: NA; j_call: TRBJ2-7; v_call: TRBV5-5; clone_size: few; cdr3_nt: TGTGCCAGCAGCCTCGTAGTTAACGAGCAGTACTTC; cdr3_aa: CASSLVVNEQYF
d_call: NA; j_call: TRBJ1-3; v_call: TRBV11-2; clone_size: few; cdr3_nt: TGTGCCAGCAGCCTTCTGACCTTCTCTGGAAACACCATATATTTT; cdr3_aa: CASSLLTFSGNTIYF
d_call: NA; j_call: TRBJ2-2; v_call: TRBV9; clone_size: few; cdr3_nt: TGTGCCAGCAGCGTAAAGGAATTCACCGGGGAGCTGTTTTTT; cdr3_aa: CASSVKEFTGELFF
d_call: NA; j_call: TRBJ2-5; v_call: TRBV7-9; clone_size: few; cdr3_nt: TGTGCCAGCAGTTATCCCAGCGGAACTGTCCAAGAGACCCAGTACTTC; cdr3_aa: CASSYPSGTVQETQYF
d_call: NA; j_call: TRBJ2-1; v_call: TRBV20-1; clone_size: NA; cdr3_nt: TGCAGTGCTAGAGGTTTGGGGGCTAGCAGCGGGTCCTACAATGAGCGGTTCTTC; cdr3_aa: CSARGLGASSGSYNERFF
d_call: NA; j_call: TRBJ1-3; v_call: TRBV4-1; clone_size: NA; cdr3_nt: TGCGCCAGCAGCCAAGATTCGGCAGGACTAATCGGAAACACCATATATTTT; cdr3_aa: CASSQDSAGLIGNTIYF
d_call: TRBD2; j_call: TRBJ2-1; v_call: TRBV6-5; clone_size: once; cdr3_nt: TGTGCCAGCAGTTACTCGACTAGCGTGCACAATGAGCAGTTCTTC; cdr3_aa: CASSYSTSVHNEQFF
d_call: TRBD2; j_call: TRBJ2-7; v_call: TRBV20-1; clone_size: NA; cdr3_nt: TGCAGTGCTGGCCTAGCGGGATTTTACGAGCAGTACTTC; cdr3_aa: CSAGLAGFYEQYF
d_call: TRBD2; j_call: TRBJ2-1; v_call: TRBV6-1; clone_size: NA; cdr3_nt: TGTGCCAGCCGGCTAGCGGGAGCTCGGTCCGATGAGCAGTTCTTC; cdr3_aa: CASRLAGARSDEQFF
d_call: TRBD2; j_call: TRBJ2-3; v_call: TRBV7-7; clone_size: NA; cdr3_nt: TGTGCCAGCAGCTTAAAAGCGGGATTACTCACAGATACGCAGTATTTT; cdr3_aa: CASSLKAGLLTDTQYF
d_call: NA; j_call: TRBJ1-1; v_call: TRBV5-1; clone_size: few; cdr3_nt: TGCGCCAGCAGCTTGGTTGCAGGGCCCATGAACACTGAAGCTTTCTTT; cdr3_aa: CASSLVAGPMNTEAFF
d_call: TRBD1; j_call: TRBJ2-1; v_call: TRBV6-1; clone_size: NA; cdr3_nt: TGTGCCAGCACCCCTAACCTCGGACAGGGGGTATACAATGAGCAGTTCTTC; cdr3_aa: CASTPNLGQGVYNEQFF
d_call: TRBD2; j_call: TRBJ2-1; v_call: TRBV4-1; clone_size: NA; cdr3_nt: TGCGCCAGCAGCCAAGGTATACGAACTAGCGGGAGTTGGGGTGAGCAGTTCTTC; cdr3_aa: CASSQGIRTSGSWGEQFF
d_call: NA; j_call: TRBJ1-6; v_call: TRBV20-1; clone_size: few; cdr3_nt: TGCAGTGCTTCCGGCAGCTCCTATAATTCACCCCTCCACTTT; cdr3_aa: CSASGSSYNSPLHF
d_call: TRBD2; j_call: TRBJ2-1; v_call: TRBV6-2/TRBV6-3; clone_size: few; cdr3_nt: TGTGCCAGCACCTGGGAGTTAGCGGGATACAATGAGCAGTTCTTC; cdr3_aa: CASTWELAGYNEQFF
d_call: NA; j_call: TRBJ2-1; v_call: TRBV20-1; clone_size: NA; cdr3_nt: TGCAGTGCCAGCACGGCGGAAGTTTCCTACAATGAGCAGTTCTTC; cdr3_aa: CSASTAEVSYNEQFF
d_call: TRBD1; j_call: TRBJ1-2; v_call: TRBV20-1; clone_size: NA; cdr3_nt: TGCAGTGCTAGAGAGCCGGGACAGGGCGTTGCGCATGGCTACACCTTC; cdr3_aa: CSAREPGQGVAHGYTF
d_call: TRBD1; j_call: TRBJ2-2; v_call: TRBV7-2; clone_size: NA; cdr3_nt: TGTGCCAGCAGCTCCCGGGACAGGGACACCGGGGAGCTGTTTTTT; cdr3_aa: CASSSRDRDTGELFF
d_call: TRBD1; j_call: TRBJ1-2; v_call: TRBV3-1; clone_size: few; cdr3_nt: TGTGCCAGCAGCCCCGCGAGGACAGGACTAAATGGCTACACCTTC; cdr3_aa: CASSPARTGLNGYTF
d_call: NA; j_call: TRBJ2-1; v_call: TRBV10-3; clone_size: few; cdr3_nt: TGTGCCATCAATAAAGGGGGAATTAAGATAGGGCAGTTCTTC; cdr3_aa: CAINKGGIKIGQFF
d_call: NA; j_call: TRBJ1-2; v_call: TRBV5-6; clone_size: few; cdr3_nt: TGTGCCAGCAGCTCGATAACCCCGGGACGGAACTACTATGGCTACACCTTC; cdr3_aa: CASSSITPGRNYYGYTF
d_call: TRBD1; j_call: TRBJ2-5; v_call: TRBV7-6; clone_size: NA; cdr3_nt: TGTGCCAGCAGCGCCGGGACAGGGTTTCAAGAGACCCAGTACTTC; cdr3_aa: CASSAGTGFQETQYF
d_call: NA; j_call: TRBJ2-3; v_call: TRBV10-1; clone_size: NA; cdr3_nt: TGCGCCAGCAGTGACGCTAGAAGCACAGATACGCAGTATTTT; cdr3_aa: CASSDARSTDTQYF
d_call: NA; j_call: TRBJ1-2; v_call: TRBV20-1; clone_size: many; cdr3_nt: TGCAGTGCTACCGGGACGGATTATGGCTACACCTTC; cdr3_aa: CSATGTDYGYTF
d_call: NA; j_call: TRBJ2-7; v_call: TRBV20-1; clone_size: few; cdr3_nt: TGCAGTGCCACCCCGGGACGCCCAGATTTGTACTTC; cdr3_aa: CSATPGRPDLYF
d_call: NA; j_call: TRBJ2-1; v_call: TRBV5-1; clone_size: few; cdr3_nt: TGCGCCAGCAGCTTGGACGGGTCGGGAGCGCGCAATGAGCAGTTCTTC; cdr3_aa: CASSLDGSGARNEQFF